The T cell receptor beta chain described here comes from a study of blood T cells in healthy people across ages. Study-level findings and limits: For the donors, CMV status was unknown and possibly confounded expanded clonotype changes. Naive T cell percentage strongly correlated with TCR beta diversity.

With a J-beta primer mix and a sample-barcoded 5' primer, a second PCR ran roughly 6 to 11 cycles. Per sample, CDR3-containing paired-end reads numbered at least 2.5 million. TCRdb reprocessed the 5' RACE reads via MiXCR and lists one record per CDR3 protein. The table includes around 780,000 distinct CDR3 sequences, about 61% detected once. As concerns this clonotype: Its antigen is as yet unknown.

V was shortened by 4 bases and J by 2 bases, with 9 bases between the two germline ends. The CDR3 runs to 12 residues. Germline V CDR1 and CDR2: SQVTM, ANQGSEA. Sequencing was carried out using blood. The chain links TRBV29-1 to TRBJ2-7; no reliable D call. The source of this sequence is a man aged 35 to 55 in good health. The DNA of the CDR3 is TGCAGCGTTGCGGGCGGTACCTACGAGCAGTACTTC. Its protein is CSVAGGTYEQYF.